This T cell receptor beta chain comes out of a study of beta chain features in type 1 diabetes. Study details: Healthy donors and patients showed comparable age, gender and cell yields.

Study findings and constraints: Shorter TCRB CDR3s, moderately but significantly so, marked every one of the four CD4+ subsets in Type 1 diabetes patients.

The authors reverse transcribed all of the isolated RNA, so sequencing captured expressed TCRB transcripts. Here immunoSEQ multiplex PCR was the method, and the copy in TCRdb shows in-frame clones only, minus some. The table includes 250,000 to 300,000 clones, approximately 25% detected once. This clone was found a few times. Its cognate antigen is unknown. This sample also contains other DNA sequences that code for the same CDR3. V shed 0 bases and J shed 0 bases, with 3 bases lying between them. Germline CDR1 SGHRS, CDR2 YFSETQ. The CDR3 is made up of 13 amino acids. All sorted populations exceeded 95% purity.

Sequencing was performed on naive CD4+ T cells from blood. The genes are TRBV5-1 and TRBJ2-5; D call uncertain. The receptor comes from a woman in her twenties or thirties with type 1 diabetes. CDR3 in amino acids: CASSLAYQETQYF. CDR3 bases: TGCGCCAGCAGCTTGGCGTACCAAGAGACCCAGTACTTC.